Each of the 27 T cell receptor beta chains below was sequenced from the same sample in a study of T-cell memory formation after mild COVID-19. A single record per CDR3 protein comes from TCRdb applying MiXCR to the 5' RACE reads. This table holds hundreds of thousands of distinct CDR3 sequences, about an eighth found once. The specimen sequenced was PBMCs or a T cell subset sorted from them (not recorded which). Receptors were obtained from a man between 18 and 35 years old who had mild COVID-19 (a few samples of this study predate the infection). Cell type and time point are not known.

Here the CDR3 DNA reads TGCGCCAGCAGCCCGCAGGGATCCTCTAACTATGGCTACACCTTC. This translates into CASSPQGSSNYGYTF. This chain connects TRBV4-1 to TRBJ1-2, with D perhaps TRBD1 (5 bases). Deletions cut 4 bases from V and 0 bases from J, with 12 bases between. Germline CDR1 is MGHRA and CDR2 is YSYEKL. This CDR3 contains 15 residues.

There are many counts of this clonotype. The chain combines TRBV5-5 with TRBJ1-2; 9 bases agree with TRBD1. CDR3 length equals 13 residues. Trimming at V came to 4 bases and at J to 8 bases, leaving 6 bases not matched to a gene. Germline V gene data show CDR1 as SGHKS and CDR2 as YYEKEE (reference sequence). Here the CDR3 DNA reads TGTGCCAGCAGCACAACAGGGGGCGGAGGCTACACCTTC. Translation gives CASSTTGGGGYTF.

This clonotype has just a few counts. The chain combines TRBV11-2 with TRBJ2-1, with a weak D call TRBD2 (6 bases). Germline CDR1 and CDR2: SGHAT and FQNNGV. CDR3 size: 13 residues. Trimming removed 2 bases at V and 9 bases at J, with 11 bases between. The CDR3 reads CASSLRGGGEQFF. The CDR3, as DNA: TGTGCCAGCAGCTTACGGGGAGGAGGTGAGCAGTTCTTC.

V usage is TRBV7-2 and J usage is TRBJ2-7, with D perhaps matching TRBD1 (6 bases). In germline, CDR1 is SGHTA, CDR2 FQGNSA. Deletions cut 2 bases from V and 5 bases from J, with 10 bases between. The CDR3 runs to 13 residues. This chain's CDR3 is CASSLHRAHEQYV. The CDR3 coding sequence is TGTGCCAGCAGCTTACACAGGGCTCACGAGCAGTACGTC.

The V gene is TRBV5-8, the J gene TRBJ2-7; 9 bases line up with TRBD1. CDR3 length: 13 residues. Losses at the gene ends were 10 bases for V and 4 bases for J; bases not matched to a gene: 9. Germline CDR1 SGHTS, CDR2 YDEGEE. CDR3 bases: TGTGCCTCGAAGGCGGACAGGGGATACGAGCAGTACGTC. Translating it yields CASKADRGYEQYV.

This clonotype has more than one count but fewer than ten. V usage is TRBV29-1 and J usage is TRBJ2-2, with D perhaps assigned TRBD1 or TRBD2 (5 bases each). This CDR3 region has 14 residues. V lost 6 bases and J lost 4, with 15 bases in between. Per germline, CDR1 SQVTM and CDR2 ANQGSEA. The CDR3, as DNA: TGCAGCGTGGGACGAGGAGCCGGCACCGGGGAGCTGTTTTTT. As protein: CSVGRGAGTGELFF.

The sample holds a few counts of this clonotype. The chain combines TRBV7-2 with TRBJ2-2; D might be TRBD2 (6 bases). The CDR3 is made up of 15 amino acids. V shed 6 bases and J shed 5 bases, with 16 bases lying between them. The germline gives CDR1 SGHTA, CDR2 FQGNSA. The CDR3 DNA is TGTGCCAGCAGTCCGGAGTGGGGGAGGACCGGGGAGCTGTTTTTT. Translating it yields CASSPEWGRTGELFF.

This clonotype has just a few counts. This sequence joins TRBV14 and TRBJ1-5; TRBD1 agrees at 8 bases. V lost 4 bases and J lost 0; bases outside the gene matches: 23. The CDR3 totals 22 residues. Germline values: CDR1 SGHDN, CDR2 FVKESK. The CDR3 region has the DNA TGTGCCAGCAGCCTCTACACTCCGGGACAGGAAACTAAATTTTATAGCAATCAGCCCCAGCATTTT. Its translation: CASSLYTPGQETKFYSNQPQHF.

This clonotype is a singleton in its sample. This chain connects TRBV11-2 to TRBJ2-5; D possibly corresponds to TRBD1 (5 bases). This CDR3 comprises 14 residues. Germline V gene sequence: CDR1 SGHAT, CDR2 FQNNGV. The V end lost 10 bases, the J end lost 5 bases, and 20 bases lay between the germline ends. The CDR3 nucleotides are TGTGCCACAGACTCGAAACAGGTTCGGGAGACCCAGTACTTC. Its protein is CATDSKQVRETQYF.

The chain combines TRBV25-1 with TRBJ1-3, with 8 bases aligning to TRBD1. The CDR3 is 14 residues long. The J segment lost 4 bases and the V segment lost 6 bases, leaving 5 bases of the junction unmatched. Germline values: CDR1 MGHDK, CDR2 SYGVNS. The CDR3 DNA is TGTGCCAGCAGCTTGACAGGGGTGGGAAACACCATATATTTT. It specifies CASSLTGVGNTIYF.

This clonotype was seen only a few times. The CDR3 spells CASSRRSEMETQYF. The CDR3 bases are TGTGCCAGCAGCCGCCGGTCGGAGATGGAGACCCAGTACTTC. The chain combines TRBV7-9 with TRBJ2-5; D ambiguous. Germline CDR1 SEHNR, CDR2 FQNEAQ (reference sequence). This CDR3 has 14 amino acids. V lost 5 bases and J lost 5, with 15 bases in between. The full variable domain, in which reference TRBV7-9 and TRBJ2-5 provide the parts outside the CDR3, is DTGVSQNPRHKITKRGQNVTFRCDPISEHNRLYWYRQTLGQGPEFLTYFQNEAQLEKSRLLSDRFSAERPKGSFSTLEIQRTEQGDSAMYLCASSRRSEMETQYFGPGTRLLVL.

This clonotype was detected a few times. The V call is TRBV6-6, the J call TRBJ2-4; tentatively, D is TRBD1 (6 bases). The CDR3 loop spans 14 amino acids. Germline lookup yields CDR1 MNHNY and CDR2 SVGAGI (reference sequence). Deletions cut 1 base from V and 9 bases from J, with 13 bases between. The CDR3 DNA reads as TGTGCCAGCAGTTACTACGCACAGGGTGGCATTCAGTACTTC. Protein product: CASSYYAQGGIQYF.

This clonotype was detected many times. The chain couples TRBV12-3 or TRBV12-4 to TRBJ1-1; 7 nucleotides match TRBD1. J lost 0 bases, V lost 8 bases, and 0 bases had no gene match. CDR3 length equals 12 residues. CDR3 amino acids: CASGTVNTEAFF. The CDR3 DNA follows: TGTGCCAGCGGGACAGTGAACACTGAAGCTTTCTTT.

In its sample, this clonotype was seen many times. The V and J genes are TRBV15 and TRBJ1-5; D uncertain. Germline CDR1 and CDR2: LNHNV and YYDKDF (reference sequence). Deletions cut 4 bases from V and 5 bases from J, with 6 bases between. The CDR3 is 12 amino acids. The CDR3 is CATSIQDQPQHF. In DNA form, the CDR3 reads TGTGCCACCAGCATTCAGGATCAGCCCCAGCATTTT. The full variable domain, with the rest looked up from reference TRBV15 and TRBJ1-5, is DAMVIQNPRYQVTQFGKPVTLSCSQTLNHNVMYWYQQKSSQAPKLLFHYYDKDFNNEADTPDNFQSRRPNTSFCFLDIRSPGLGDTAMYLCATSIQDQPQHFGDGTRLSIL.

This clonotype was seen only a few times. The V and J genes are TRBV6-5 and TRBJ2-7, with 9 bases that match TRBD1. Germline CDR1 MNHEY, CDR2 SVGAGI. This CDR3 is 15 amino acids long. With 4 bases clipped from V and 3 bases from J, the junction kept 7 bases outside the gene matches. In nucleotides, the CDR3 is TGTGCCAGCAGTTTGAACCGGGACAGGGTCTACGAGCAGTACTTC. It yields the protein CASSLNRDRVYEQYF.

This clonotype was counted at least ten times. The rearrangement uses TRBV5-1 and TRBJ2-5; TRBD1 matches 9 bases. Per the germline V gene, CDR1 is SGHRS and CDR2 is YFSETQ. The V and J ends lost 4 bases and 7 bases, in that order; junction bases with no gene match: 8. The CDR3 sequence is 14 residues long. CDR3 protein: CASSLGTGQGTQYF. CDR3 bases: TGCGCCAGCAGCCTAGGGACAGGGCAGGGGACCCAGTACTTC.

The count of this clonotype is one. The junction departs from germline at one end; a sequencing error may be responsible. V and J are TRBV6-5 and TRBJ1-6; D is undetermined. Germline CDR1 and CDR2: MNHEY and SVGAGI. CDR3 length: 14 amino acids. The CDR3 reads CAISEGRNRSPLHF. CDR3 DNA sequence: TGTGCCATCAGTGAAGGACGGAATAGGTCACCCCTCCACTTT.

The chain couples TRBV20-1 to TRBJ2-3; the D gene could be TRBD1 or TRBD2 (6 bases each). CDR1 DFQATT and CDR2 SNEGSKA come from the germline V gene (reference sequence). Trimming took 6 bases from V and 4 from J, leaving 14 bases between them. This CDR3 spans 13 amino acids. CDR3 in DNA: TGCAGTGCGCGACGGGGGCCCCCAGATACGCAGTATTTT. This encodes CSARRGPPDTQYF.

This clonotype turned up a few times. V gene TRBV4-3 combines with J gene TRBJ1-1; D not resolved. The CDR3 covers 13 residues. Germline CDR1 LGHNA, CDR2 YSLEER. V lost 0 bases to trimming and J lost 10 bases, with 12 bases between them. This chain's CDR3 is CASSQDLGGVAFF. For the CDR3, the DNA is TGCGCCAGCAGCCAAGATCTGGGCGGAGTAGCTTTCTTT.

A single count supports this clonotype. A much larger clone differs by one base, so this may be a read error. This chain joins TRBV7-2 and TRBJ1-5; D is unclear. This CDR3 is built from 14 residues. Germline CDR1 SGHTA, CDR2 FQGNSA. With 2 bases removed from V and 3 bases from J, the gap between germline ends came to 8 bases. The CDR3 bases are TGTGCCAGCAGCTTATTTGGTCCCAATCAGCCCCAGCATTTT. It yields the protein CASSLFGPNQPQHF.

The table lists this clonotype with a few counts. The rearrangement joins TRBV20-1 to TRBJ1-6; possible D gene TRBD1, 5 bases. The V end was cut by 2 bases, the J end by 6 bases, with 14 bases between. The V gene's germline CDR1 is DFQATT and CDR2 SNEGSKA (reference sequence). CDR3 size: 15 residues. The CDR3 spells CSARRLNGGNSPLHF. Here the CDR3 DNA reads TGCAGTGCTAGAAGGTTGAACGGGGGTAATTCACCCCTCCACTTT.

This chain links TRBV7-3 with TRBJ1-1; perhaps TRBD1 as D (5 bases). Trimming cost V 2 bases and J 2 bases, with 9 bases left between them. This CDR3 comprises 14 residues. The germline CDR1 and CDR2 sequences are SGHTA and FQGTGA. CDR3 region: CASSLSGVNTEAFF. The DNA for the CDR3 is TGTGCCAGCAGCTTATCGGGGGTCAACACTGAAGCTTTCTTT.

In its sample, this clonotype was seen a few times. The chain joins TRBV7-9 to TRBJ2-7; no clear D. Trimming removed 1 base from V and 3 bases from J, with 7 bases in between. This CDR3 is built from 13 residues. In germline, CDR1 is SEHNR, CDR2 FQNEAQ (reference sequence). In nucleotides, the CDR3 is TGTGCCAGCAGCTTAGGGTCAGACTACGAGCAGTACTTC. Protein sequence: CASSLGSDYEQYF.

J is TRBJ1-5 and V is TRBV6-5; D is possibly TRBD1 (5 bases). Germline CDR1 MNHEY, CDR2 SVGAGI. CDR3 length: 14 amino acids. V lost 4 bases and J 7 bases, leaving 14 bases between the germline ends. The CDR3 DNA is TGTGCCAGCAGTTCGGGAGGGGCAGGGCAGCCCCAGCATTTT. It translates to CASSSGGAGQPQHF.

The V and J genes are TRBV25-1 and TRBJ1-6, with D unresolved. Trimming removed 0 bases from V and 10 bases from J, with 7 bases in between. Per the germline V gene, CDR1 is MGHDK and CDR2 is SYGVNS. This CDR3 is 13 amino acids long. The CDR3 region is CASSEYQASPLHF. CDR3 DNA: TGTGCCAGCAGTGAATACCAGGCATCACCCCTCCACTTT.

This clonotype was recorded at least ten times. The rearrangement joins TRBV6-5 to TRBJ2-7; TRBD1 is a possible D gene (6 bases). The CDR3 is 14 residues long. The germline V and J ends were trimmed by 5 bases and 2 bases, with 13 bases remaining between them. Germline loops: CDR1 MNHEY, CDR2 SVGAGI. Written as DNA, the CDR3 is TGTGCCAGCAGTCCAGGGGTCCTGACCTACGAGCAGTACTTC. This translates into CASSPGVLTYEQYF.

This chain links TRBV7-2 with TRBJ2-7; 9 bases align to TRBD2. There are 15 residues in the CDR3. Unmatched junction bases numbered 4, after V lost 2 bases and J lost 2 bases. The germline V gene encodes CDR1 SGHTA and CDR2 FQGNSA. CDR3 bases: TGTGCCAGCAGCTTACAGGGCGGGGGGGCCTACGAGCAGTACTTC. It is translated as CASSLQGGGAYEQYF.